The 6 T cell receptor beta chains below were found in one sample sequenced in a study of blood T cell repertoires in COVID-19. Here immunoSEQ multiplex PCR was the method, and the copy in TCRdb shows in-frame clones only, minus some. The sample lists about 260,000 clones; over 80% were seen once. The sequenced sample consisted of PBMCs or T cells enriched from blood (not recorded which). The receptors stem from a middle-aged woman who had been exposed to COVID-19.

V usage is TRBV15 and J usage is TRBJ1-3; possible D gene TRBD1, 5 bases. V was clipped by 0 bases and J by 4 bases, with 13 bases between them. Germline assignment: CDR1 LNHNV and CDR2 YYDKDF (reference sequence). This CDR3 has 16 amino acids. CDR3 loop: CATSRDLGGGGNTIYF. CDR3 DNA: TGTGCCACCAGCAGAGATCTCGGGGGAGGGGGAAACACCATATATTTT.

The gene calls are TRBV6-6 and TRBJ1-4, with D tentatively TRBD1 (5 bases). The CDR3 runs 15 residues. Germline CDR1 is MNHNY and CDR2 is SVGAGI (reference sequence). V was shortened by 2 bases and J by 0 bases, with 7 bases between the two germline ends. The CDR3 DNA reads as TGTGCCAGCAGTTACCGGGGGACAACTAATGAAAAACTGTTTTTT. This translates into CASSYRGTTNEKLFF.

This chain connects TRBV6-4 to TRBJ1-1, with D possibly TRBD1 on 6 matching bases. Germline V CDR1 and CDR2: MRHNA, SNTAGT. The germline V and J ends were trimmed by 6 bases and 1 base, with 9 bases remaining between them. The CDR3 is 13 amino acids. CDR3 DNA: TGTGCCAGCAGCAGGACAGCGAACACTGAAGCTTTCTTT. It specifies CASSRTANTEAFF.

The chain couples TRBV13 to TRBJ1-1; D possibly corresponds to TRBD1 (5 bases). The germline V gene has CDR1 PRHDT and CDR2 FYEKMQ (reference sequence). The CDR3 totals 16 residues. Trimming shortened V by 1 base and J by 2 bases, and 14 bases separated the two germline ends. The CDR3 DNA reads TGTGCCAGCAGCTTAGTTGGGCAGGGATACAACACTGAAGCTTTCTTT. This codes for CASSLVGQGYNTEAFF.

The CDR3 DNA follows: TGTGCCAGCAGCATCCTCAACCGACAGGGAACGAACACTGAAGCTTTCTTT. Protein sequence: CASSILNRQGTNTEAFF. The chain couples TRBV21-1 to TRBJ1-1; the D call TRBD1 from the table was never checked on the DNA. TRBV21-1 is noted as a pseudogene. The CDR3 spans 17 residues.

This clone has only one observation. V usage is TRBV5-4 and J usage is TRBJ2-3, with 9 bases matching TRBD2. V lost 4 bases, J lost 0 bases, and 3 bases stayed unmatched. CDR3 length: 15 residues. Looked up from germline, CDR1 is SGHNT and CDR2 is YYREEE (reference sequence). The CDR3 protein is CASSGAGGSTDTQYF. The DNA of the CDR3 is TGTGCCAGCAGCGGAGCGGGGGGCAGCACAGATACGCAGTATTTT.